A single T cell receptor (beta chain) is shown here with its context. V lost 6 bases, J lost 3 bases, and 15 bases lay in between. The germline V gene has CDR1 MNHNS and CDR2 SASEGT. There are 15 residues in the CDR3. Data came from immunoSEQ multiplex PCR; TCRdb stores just in-frame clones and leaves some out. In the table there are 75,000 to 100,000 clones, roughly 83% of which are singletons. All patients experienced relapse after autologous stem cell transplantation, and brentuximab vedotin exposure was variable. This sample was included in a study of PD-1 blockade in classical Hodgkin lymphoma. This receptor was taken from a human donor with classical Hodgkin lymphoma. V and J are TRBV6-1 and TRBJ1-5; a weak D match, TRBD1 (6 bases). The sequencing used peripheral blood mononuclear cells (PBMCs), collected at baseline. The CDR3 region is CASRGSQGANQPQHF. CDR3 nucleotides: TGTGCCAGCAGGGGATCACAGGGAGCCAATCAGCCCCAGCATTTT.